This TCR beta chain emerged from a study of CD8+CD57+ T cells in acquired aplastic anemia. Turning to the study itself: The DNA of sorted CD4+ and CD8+ cells averaged 3.2 ug. Study-wide findings and caveats: Some 29 shared CD8+ CDR3s appeared highly expressed within patients' immunodominant clones.

Points on this clonotype: The antigen remains undetermined.

Germline V CDR1 and CDR2: ENHRY, SYGVKD. This CDR3 comprises 16 residues. Trimming pared 6 bases from V and 0 bases from J, leaving 17 bases between. Profiles of TCR beta VDJ and CDR3 were generated from a genomic DNA template. TCRdb passed the reads through MiXCR, listing each CDR3 protein once. The sample has about 160,000 distinct CDR3 sequences, more than 45% seen once. Before being chosen for sequencing, patients had shown CD8+CD57+ cell expansion by flow cytometry. Among the patients, all had severe acquired aplastic anemia. Sampling of blood occurred while the patients had still received no therapy.

This TCR derives from a human donor with aplastic anemia. Specimen: sorted CD4+, CD8+, or CD8+CD57+ T cells (not recorded which) from PBMCs. V gene TRBV10-3 combines with J gene TRBJ1-2; D is perhaps TRBD1 (6 bases). CDR3 bases: TGTGCCATCAGCTCAACAGGGTCGTCGGCTAACTATGGCTACACCTTC. The encoded protein is CAISSTGSSANYGYTF.